The present T cell receptor beta chain was sequenced within a study of PD-1 blockade in classical Hodgkin lymphoma. TCRdb keeps only in-frame clones here, not all; method: immunoSEQ multiplex PCR. This table holds 35,000 to 50,000 clones, approximately 80% found once. V lost 0 bases to trimming and J lost 1 base, with 10 bases between them. The CDR3 has 15 amino acids. Germline CDR1 is SGHRS and CDR2 is YFSETQ. Each patient experienced a relapse that followed autologous stem cell transplantation, and brentuximab vedotin exposure varied. J is TRBJ1-1 and V is TRBV5-1, with D unclear. The sequence was collected from a human donor with classical Hodgkin lymphoma. Sequenced here: peripheral blood mononuclear cells (PBMCs), sampled at baseline. This chain's CDR3 is CASSLGIGRNTEAFF. The CDR3 DNA reads as TGCGCCAGCAGCTTGGGTATAGGGCGGAACACTGAAGCTTTCTTT.